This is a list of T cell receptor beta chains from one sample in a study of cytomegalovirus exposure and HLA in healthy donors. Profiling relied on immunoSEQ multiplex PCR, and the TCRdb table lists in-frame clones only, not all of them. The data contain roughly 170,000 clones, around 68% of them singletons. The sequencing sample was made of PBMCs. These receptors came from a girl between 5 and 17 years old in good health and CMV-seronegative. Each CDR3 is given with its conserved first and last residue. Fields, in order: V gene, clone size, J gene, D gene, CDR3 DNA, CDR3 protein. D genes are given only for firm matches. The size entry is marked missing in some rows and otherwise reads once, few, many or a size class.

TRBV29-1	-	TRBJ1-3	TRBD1	TGCAGCGTTGACGATTCGACAGGGAATGGATATTACTCTGGAAACACCATATATTTT	CSVDDSTGNGYYSGNTIYF
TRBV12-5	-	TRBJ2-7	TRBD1	TGTGCTAGTGGTTTACAGATTGGGACAGGGTTCCACGAGCAGTACTTC	CASGLQIGTGFHEQYF
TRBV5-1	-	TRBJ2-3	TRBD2	TGCGCCAGCAGCCCGGGACTAGCGGGGAACACAGATACGCAGTATTTT	CASSPGLAGNTDTQYF
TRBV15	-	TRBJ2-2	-	TGTGCCACCAGCAGGGACACACCCGGGGAGCTGTTTTTT	CATSRDTPGELFF
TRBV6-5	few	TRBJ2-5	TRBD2	TGTGCCAGCAGTTACTCTCCAGCGGGGGGACAAGAGACCCAGTACTTC	CASSYSPAGGQETQYF
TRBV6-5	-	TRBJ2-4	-	TGTGCCACCCGGGAGTTAGCCAAAAACATTCAGTACTTC	CATRELAKNIQYF
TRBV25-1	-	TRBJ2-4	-	TGTGCCAGCTCAGGGATTTCGGCCAAAAACATTCAGTACTTC	CASSGISAKNIQYF
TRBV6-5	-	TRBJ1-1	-	TGTGCCAGCAGTTACACCCCAGGGTCACCCGTCACTGAAGCTTTCTTT	CASSYTPGSPVTEAFF
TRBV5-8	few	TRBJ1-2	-	TGTGCCAGCAGCTTGGACAGGGAGGGCTACACCTTC	CASSLDREGYTF
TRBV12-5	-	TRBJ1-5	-	TGTGCTAGTGGCGCCGACAGGAATCAGCCCCAGCATTTT	CASGADRNQPQHF
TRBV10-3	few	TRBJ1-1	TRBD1	TGTGCCATCAGAAGTAGGGGGCCTGAAGCTTTCTTT	CAIRSRGPEAFF
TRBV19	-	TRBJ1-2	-	TGTGCCAGTAGTATACCGGGACTTAACTATGGCTACACCTTC	CASSIPGLNYGYTF
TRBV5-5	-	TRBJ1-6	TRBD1	TGTGCCAGCAGCTTAGAGGGACAGGCCTCACCCCTCCACTTT	CASSLEGQASPLHF
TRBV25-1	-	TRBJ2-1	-	TGTGCCAGCAGTTTCCCCAACAATGAGCAGTTCTTC	CASSFPNNEQFF
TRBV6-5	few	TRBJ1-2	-	TGTGCCAGCAGTTACGAGTCGGGGGTGGACTATGGCTACACCTTC	CASSYESGVDYGYTF
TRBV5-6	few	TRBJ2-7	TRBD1	TGTGCCAGCAGGCCCCTGGGACAGGACTCCTACGAGCAGTACTTC	CASRPLGQDSYEQYF
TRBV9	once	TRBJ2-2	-	TGTGCCAGCAGCACCGAAGCGCGAAACACCGGGGAGCTGTTTTTT	CASSTEARNTGELFF
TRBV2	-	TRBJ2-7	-	TGTGCCATACCTCCAGGGGGGACCTCCTACGAGCAGTACTTC	CAIPPGGTSYEQYF
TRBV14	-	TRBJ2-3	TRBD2	TGTGCCAGCAGCCAAGCCGGACTAGCGGGGGGTGATACGCAGTATTTT	CASSQAGLAGGDTQYF
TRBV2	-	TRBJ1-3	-	TGTGCCAGCGGCGGGGGGGGCGGTGGAAACACCATATATTTT	CASGGGGGGNTIYF
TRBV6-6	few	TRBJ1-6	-	TGTGCCAGCAGTTACTCGGGCAGTGGTCTCCACTTT	CASSYSGSGLHF
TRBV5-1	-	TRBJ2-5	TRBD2	TGCGCCAGCAGTTTTAGCGGGGTCGAACAAGAGACCCAGTACTTC	CASSFSGVEQETQYF
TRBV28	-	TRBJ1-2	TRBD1	TGTGCCAGCAGCGACAGGGACCTGAACTATGGCTACACCTTC	CASSDRDLNYGYTF
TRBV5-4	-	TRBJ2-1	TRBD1	TGTGCCAGCAGCTTGAATAGGGGGCAGTTCTACAATGAGCAGTTCTTC	CASSLNRGQFYNEQFF
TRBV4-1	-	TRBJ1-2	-	TGCGCCAGCAGCCACTTGACAGACGGGTTTTATGGCTACACCTTC	CASSHLTDGFYGYTF
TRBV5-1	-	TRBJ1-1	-	TGCGCCAGCGGAGACGGGGGAAACACTGAAGCTTTCTTT	CASGDGGNTEAFF
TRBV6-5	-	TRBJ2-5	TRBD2	TGTGCCAGCAGTTCTAGCGGAGAGACCCAGTACTTC	CASSSSGETQYF
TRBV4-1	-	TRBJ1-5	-	TGCGCCAGCAGCCAAGCCATTACAGGAGCAAATCAGCCCCAGCATTTT	CASSQAITGANQPQHF
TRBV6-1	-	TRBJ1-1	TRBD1	TGTGCCAGCAGTTCACAGGGGTCCGGGGGCACTGAAGCTTTCTTT	CASSSQGSGGTEAFF
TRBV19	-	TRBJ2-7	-	TGTGCCAGTAGTTCTAGGATGAGCTCCTACGAGCAGTACTTC	CASSSRMSSYEQYF
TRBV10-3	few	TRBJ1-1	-	TGTGCCATCAGGGGGGGTAACACTGAAGCTTTCTTT	CAIRGGNTEAFF
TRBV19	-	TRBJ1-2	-	TGTGCCAGTGCTCAGGGCGGCTATGGCTACACCTTC	CASAQGGYGYTF
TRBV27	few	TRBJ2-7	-	TGTGCCAGCAGCCGGCGGAAGACCCACGAGCAGTACTTC	CASSRRKTHEQYF
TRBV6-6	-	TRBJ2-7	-	TGTGCCAGCAGCCCGGACATACGTACGATGCAGTACTTC	CASSPDIRTMQYF
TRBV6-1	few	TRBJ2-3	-	TGTGCCAGCAGGGCGGGTGTCGCAGATACGCAGTATTTT	CASRAGVADTQYF
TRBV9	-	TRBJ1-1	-	TGTGCCAGCAGTCTTTGGGGGGGAACTGAAGCTTTCTTT	CASSLWGGTEAFF
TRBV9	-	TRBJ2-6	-	TGTGCCAGCAGCCAGCAGGGGATGGCCAACGTCCTGACTTTC	CASSQQGMANVLTF
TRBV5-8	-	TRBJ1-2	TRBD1	TGTGCCAGCAGCTCACCCGGGACAGGGTCCTCCTATGGCTACACCTTC	CASSSPGTGSSYGYTF
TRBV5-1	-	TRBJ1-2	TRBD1	TGCGCCAGCAGCGAACCGGGACAGACCTATGGCTACACCTTC	CASSEPGQTYGYTF
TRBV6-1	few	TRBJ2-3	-	TGTGCCAGCATCGGGTCGCCATACACAGATACGCAGTATTTT	CASIGSPYTDTQYF
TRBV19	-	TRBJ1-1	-	TGTGCCAGTAGTATAGATCTGGAGAGCACTGAAGCTTTCTTT	CASSIDLESTEAFF
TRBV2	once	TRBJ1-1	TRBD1	TGTGCCAGCAGCGAACAGGGGACCCCCACTGAAGCTTTCTTT	CASSEQGTPTEAFF
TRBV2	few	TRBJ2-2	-	TGTGCCAGCTACGAACAGGGGAACACCGGGGAGCTGTTTTTT	CASYEQGNTGELFF
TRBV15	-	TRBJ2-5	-	TGTGCCACCAGCAGAGATCTCGGCCGGGCGGGTAGAGGAGAGACCCAGTACTTC	CATSRDLGRAGRGETQYF
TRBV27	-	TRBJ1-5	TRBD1	TGTGCCAGCAGTCAGGGGGCTTACAATCAGCCCCAGCATTTT	CASSQGAYNQPQHF
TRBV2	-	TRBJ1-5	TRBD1	TGTGCCAGCATCTGGGGACCAGGGGGGCCCAGCAATCAGCCCCAGCATTTT	CASIWGPGGPSNQPQHF